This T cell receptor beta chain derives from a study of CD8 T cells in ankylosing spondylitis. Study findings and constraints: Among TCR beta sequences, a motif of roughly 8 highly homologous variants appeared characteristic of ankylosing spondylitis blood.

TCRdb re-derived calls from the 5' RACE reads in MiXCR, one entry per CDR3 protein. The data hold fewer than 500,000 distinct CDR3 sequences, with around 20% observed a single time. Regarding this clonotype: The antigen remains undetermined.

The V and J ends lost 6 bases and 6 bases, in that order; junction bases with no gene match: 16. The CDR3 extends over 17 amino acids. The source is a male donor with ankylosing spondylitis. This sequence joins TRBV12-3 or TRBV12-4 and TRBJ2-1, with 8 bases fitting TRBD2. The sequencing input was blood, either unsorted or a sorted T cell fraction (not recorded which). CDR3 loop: CASSTGTSILLGNEQFF. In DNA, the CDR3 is TGTGCCAGCAGCACCGGGACTAGTATCCTTCTGGGCAATGAGCAGTTCTTC.